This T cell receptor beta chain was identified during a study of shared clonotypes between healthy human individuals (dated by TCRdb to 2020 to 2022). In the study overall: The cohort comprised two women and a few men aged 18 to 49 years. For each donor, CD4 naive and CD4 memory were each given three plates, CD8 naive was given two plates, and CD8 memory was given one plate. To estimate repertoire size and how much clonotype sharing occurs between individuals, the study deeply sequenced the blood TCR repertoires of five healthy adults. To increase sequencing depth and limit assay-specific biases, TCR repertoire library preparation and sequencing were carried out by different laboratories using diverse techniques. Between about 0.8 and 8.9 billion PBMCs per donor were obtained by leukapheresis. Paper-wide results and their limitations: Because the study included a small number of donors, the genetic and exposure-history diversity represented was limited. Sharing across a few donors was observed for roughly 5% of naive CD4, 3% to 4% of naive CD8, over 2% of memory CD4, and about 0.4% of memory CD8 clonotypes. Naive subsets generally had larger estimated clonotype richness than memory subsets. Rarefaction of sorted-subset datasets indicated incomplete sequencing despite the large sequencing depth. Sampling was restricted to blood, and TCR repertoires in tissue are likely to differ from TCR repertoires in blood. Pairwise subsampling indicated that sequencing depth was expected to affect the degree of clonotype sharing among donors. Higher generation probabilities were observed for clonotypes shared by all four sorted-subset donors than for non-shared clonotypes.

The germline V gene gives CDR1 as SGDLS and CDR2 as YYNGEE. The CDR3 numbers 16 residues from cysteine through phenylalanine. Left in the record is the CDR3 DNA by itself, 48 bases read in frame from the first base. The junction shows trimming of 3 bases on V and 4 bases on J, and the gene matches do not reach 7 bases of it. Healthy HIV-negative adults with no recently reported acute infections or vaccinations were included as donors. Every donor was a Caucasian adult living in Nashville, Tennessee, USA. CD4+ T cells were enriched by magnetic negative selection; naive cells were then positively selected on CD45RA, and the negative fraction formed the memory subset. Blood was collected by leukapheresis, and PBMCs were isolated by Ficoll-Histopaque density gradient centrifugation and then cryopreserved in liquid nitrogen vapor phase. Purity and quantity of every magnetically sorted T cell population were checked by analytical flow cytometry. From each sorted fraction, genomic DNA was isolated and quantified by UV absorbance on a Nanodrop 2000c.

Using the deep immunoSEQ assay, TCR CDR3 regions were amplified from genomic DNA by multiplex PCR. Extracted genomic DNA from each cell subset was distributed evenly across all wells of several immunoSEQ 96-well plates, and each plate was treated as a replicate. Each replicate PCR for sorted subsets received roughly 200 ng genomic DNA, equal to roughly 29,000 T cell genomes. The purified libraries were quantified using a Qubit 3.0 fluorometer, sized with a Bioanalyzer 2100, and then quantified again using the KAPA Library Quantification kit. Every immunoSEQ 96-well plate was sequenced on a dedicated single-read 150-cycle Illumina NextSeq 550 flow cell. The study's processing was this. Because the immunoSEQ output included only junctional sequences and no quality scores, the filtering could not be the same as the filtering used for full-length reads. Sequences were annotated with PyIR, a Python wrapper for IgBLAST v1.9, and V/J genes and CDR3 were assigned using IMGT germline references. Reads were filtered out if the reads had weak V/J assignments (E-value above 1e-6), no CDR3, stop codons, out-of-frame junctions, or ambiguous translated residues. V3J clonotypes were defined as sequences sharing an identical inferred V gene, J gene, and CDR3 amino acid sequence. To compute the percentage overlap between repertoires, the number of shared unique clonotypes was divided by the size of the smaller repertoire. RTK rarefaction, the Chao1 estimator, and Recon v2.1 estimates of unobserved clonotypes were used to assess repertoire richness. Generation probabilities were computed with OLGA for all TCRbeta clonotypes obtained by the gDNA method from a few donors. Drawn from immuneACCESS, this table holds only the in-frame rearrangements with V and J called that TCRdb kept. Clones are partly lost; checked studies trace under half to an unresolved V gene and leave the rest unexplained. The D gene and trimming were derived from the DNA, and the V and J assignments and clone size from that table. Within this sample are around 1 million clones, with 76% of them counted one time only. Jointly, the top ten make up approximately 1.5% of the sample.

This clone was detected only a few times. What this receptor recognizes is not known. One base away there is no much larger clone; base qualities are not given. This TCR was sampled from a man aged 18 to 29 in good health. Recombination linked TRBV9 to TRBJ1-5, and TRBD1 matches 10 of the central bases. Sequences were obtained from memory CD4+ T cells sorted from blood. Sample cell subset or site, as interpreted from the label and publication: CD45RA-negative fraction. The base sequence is TGTGCCAGCAGCGGGGGACAGGGGAGGGAAAATCAGCCCCAGCATTTT. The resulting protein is CASSGGQGRENQPQHF.